This TCR beta chain derives from a study of shared clonotypes between healthy human individuals. This clone showed up just once. Libraries were prepared by immunoSEQ multiplex PCR; TCRdb keeps only in-frame clonotypes and omits some of them. Here the sample spans about 480,000 clones, 70% to 80% being singletons. The sequenced sample was PBMCs. The TCR comes from a woman in her thirties or forties in good health. Some clones in this sample may be carry-over from other donors' samples.

The CDR3 DNA sequence: TGTGCCAGCAGTTTATTTACAGATACGCAGTATTTT. Protein product: CASSLFTDTQYF. The V call is TRBV28, the J call TRBJ2-3; no definite D call. Trimming removed 1 base at V and 3 bases at J, with 2 bases between. Germline assignment: CDR1 MDHEN and CDR2 SYDVKM. The CDR3 has 12 amino acids. The variable domain in full, completed from reference TRBV28 and TRBJ2-3, reads DVKVTQSSRYLVKRTGEKVFLECVQDMDHENMFWYRQDPGLGLRLIYFSYDVKMKEKGDIPEGYSVSREKKERFSLILESASTNQTSMYLCASSLFTDTQYFGPGTRLTVL.